These 3 T cell receptor beta chains originate from one sample sequenced in a study of T cells in Graves' hyperthyroidism and ophthalmopathy. Amplified TCR beta CDR3 regions derived from RNA transcripts. HTBI primers were employed in a first-round RT-PCR of the TCR CDR3. TCRdb independently ran MiXCR on the multiplex PCR reads; one entry per CDR3 protein. The data hold under 450,000 distinct CDR3 sequences, with approximately 14% observed a single time. Sample: blood. All receptors derive from a woman aged 18-29 years with Graves' hyperthyroidism.

This clonotype was recorded at least ten times. The chain recombines TRBV12-3 or TRBV12-4 with TRBJ2-5; D is undetermined. Deletions cut 6 bases from V and 2 bases from J, with 13 bases between. The CDR3 covers 14 residues. This CDR3 is CASSRRTVQETQYF. The CDR3 region has the DNA TGTGCCAGCAGCCGAAGGACGGTACAAGAGACCCAGTACTTC.

This clonotype was found a few times. The chain recombines TRBV29-1 with TRBJ2-1; D remains ambiguous. V was clipped by 4 bases and J by 5 bases, with 15 bases between them. There are 14 residues in the CDR3. Germline-derived CDR1 and CDR2 are SQVTM and ANQGSEA. The CDR3 bases are TGCAGCGTTGGAAAATCGTGGGGAAACAATGAGCAGTTCTTC. Its translation: CSVGKSWGNNEQFF.

This clonotype has a handful of counts. CDR3 sequence reads: CASSPNPGTRVDEQFF. The CDR3 DNA follows: TGCGCCAGCAGCCCTAACCCCGGGACTAGAGTCGATGAGCAGTTCTTC. The chain is built from TRBV4-1 and TRBJ2-1; 8 bases line up with TRBD2. This CDR3 region has 16 residues. Germline V CDR1 and CDR2: MGHRA, YSYEKL. Trimming at V came to 4 bases and at J to 8 bases, leaving 13 bases not matched to a gene.